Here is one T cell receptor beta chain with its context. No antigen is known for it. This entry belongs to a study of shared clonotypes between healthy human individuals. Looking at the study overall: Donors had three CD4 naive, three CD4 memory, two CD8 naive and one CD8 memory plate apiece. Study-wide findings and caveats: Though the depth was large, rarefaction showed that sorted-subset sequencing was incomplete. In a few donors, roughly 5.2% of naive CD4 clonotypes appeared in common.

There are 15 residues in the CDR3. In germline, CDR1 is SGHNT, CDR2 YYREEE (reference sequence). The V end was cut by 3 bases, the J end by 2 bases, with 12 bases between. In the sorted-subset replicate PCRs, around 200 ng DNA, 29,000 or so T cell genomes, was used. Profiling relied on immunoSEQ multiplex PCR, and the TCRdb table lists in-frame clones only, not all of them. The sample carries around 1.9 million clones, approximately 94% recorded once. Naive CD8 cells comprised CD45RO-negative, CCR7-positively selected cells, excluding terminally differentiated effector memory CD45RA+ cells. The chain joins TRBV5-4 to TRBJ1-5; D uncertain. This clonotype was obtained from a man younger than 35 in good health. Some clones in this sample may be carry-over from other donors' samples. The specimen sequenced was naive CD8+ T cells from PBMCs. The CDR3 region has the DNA TGTGCCAGCAGCTCTTCTGAAGCACGCAATCAGCCCCAGCATTTT. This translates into CASSSSEARNQPQHF. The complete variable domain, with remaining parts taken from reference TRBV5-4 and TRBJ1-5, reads ETGVTQSPTHLIKTRGQQVTLRCSSQSGHNTVSWYQQALGQGPQFIFQYYREEENGRGNFPPRFSGLQFPNYSSELNVNALELDDSALYLCASSSSEARNQPQHFGDGTRLSIL.